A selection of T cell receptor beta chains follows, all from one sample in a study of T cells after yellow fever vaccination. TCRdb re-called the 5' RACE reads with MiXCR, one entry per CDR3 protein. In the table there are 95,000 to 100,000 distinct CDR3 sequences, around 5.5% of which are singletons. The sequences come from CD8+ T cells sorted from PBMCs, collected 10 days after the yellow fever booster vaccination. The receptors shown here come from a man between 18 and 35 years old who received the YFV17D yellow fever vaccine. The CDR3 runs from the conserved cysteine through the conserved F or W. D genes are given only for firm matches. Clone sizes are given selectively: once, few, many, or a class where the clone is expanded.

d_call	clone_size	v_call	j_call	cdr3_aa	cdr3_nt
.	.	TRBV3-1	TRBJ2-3	CASSPTRSTDTQYF	TGTGCCAGCAGCCCTACTAGAAGCACAGATACGCAGTATTTT
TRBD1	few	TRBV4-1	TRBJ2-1	CASSHHGTVSYNEQFF	TGCGCCAGCAGCCACCATGGGACAGTCTCCTACAATGAGCAGTTCTTC
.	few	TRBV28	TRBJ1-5	CAISPGYSNQPQHF	TGTGCCATCTCCCCGGGATACAGCAATCAGCCCCAGCATTTT
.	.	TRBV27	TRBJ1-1	CASSPGWGNTEAFF	TGTGCCAGCAGCCCCGGGTGGGGGAACACTGAAGCTTTCTTT
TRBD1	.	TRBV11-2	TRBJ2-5	CASSSTDRGQETQYF	TGTGCCAGCAGCTCGACCGACAGGGGGCAAGAGACCCAGTACTTC
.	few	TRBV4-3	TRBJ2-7	CASSQRQRRYF	TGCGCCAGCAGCCAGCGACAGCGGCGGTACTTC
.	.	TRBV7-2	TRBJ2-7	CASSSSGFSYEQYF	TGTGCCAGCAGCTCCTCAGGGTTTTCTTACGAGCAGTACTTC
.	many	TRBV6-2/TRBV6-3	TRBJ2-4	CASSYVRAGSLSKNIQYF	TGTGCCAGCAGTTACGTTCGAGCCGGGTCTCTTTCCAAAAACATTCAGTACTTC
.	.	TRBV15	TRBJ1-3	CATSRDVTSGNTIYF	TGTGCCACCAGCAGAGATGTCACGTCTGGAAACACCATATATTTT
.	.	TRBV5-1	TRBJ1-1	CASALAPDTEAFF	TGCGCCAGTGCCCTGGCACCTGACACTGAAGCTTTCTTT
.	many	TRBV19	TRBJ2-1	CAASGTDNEQFF	TGTGCCGCCAGCGGGACAGACAATGAGCAGTTCTTC
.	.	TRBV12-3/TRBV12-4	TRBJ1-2	CASSSGTHYGYTF	TGTGCCAGCAGTTCCGGGACCCACTATGGCTACACCTTC
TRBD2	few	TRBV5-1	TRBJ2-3	CASSSRLAGMVSTDTQYF	TGCGCCAGCAGCTCCAGACTAGCGGGGATGGTTAGCACAGATACGCAGTATTTT
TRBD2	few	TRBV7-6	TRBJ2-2	CASTTNLGRAGELFF	TGTGCCAGCACCACTAACCTAGGGAGGGCCGGGGAGCTGTTTTTT
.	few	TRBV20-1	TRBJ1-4	CSARDPRTFNEKLFF	TGCAGTGCTAGAGACCCGAGGACCTTTAATGAAAAACTGTTTTTT
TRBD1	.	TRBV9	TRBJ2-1	CASSVVGTGFNEQFF	TGTGCCAGCAGCGTAGTGGGGACAGGGTTCAATGAGCAGTTCTTC
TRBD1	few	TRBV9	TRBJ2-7	CASSAGTAYYEQYF	TGTGCCAGCAGCGCCGGGACAGCATACTACGAGCAGTACTTC
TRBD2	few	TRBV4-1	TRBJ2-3	CASRPTSGGFTDTQYF	TGCGCCAGCAGACCAACTAGCGGGGGGTTCACAGATACGCAGTATTTT
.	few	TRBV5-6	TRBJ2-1	CASSLLISSYNEQFF	TGTGCCAGCAGCTTGTTGATAAGCTCCTACAATGAGCAGTTCTTC
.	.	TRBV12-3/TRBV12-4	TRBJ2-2	CASSLAANTGELFF	TGTGCCAGCAGTTTGGCCGCGAACACCGGGGAGCTGTTTTTT
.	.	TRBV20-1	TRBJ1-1	CSAREGGDTEAFF	TGCAGTGCTAGAGAGGGAGGGGACACTGAAGCTTTCTTT
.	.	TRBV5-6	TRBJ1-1	CASSLSAGRPFF	TGTGCCAGCAGCTTGTCGGCAGGGAGACCTTTCTTT
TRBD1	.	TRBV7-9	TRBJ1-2	CASSHRQGRNYGYTF	TGTGCCAGCAGCCACCGACAGGGGAGGAACTATGGCTACACCTTC
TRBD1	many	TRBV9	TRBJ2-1	CASGTGRGEQFF	TGTGCCAGCGGGACAGGGAGGGGCGAGCAGTTCTTC
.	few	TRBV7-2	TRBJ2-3	CASSLGTGNTDTQYF	TGTGCCAGCAGCTTGGGCACAGGGAACACAGATACGCAGTATTTT
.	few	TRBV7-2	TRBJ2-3	CASSLIGSATDTQYF	TGTGCCAGCAGCTTAATTGGCAGCGCCACAGATACGCAGTATTTT
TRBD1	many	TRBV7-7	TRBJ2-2	CASSPGQGGTGELFF	TGTGCCAGCAGCCCAGGACAGGGCGGAACCGGGGAGCTGTTTTTT
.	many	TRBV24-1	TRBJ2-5	CATSAGPGRLLQETQYF	TGTGCCACCAGTGCCGGTCCGGGACGGCTTCTACAAGAGACCCAGTACTTC
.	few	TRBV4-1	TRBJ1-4	CASGMDVGEKLFF	TGCGCCAGTGGAATGGACGTCGGTGAAAAACTGTTTTTT
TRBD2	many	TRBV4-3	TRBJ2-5	CASSQEFAGGPETQYF	TGCGCCAGCAGCCAAGAGTTCGCGGGGGGGCCAGAGACCCAGTACTTC
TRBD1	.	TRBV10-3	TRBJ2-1	CAISLGQGANNEQFF	TGTGCCATCAGTTTGGGACAGGGGGCCAACAATGAGCAGTTCTTC
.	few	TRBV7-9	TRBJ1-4	CASSPVPSEGNSEKLFF	TGTGCCAGCAGCCCCGTCCCGTCAGAAGGAAATTCTGAAAAACTGTTTTTT
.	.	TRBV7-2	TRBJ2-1	CASSLEYLAYNEQFF	TGTGCCAGCAGCTTAGAGTATCTAGCCTACAATGAGCAGTTCTTC
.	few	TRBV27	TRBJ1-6	CASTPGDPYSPLHF	TGTGCCAGCACCCCAGGGGACCCGTATTCACCCCTCCACTTT
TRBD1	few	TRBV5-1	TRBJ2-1	CASSGGTGANEQFF	TGCGCCAGCAGCGGGGGGACAGGGGCGAATGAGCAGTTCTTC
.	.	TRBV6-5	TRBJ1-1	CASSYKAFRGNTEAFF	TGTGCCAGCAGTTACAAGGCGTTCAGGGGGAACACTGAAGCTTTCTTT
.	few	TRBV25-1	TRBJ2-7	CASSGYSYEQYF	TGTGCCAGCAGTGGTTACTCCTACGAGCAGTACTTC
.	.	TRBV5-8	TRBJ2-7	CASSLPSSYEQYF	TGTGCCAGCAGCTTGCCTAGCTCCTACGAGCAGTACTTC
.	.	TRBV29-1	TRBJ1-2	CSVEDWGLSNYGYTF	TGCAGCGTTGAAGATTGGGGGCTGAGTAACTATGGCTACACCTTC
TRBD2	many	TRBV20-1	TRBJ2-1	CSARTGAPSGDGTEQFF	TGCAGTGCTAGAACTGGGGCACCTAGCGGGGATGGAACGGAGCAGTTCTTC
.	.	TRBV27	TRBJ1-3	CASSSSRGGRGITIYF	TGTGCCAGCAGTTCATCAAGGGGCGGTCGTGGAATCACCATATATTTT
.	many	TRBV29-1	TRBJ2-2	CSVHDPNTGELFF	TGCAGCGTCCACGACCCGAACACCGGGGAGCTGTTTTTT
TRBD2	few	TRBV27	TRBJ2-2	CASSLGLANTGELFF	TGTGCCAGCAGTTTGGGACTAGCGAACACCGGGGAGCTGTTTTTT
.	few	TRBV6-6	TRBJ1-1	CASSYTGGGPTKDTEAFF	TGTGCCAGCAGCTACACGGGGGGGGGCCCGACGAAGGACACTGAAGCTTTCTTT
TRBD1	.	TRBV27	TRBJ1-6	CASSLTGQGHSPLHF	TGTGCCAGCAGTTTGACGGGACAGGGTCATTCACCCCTCCACTTT